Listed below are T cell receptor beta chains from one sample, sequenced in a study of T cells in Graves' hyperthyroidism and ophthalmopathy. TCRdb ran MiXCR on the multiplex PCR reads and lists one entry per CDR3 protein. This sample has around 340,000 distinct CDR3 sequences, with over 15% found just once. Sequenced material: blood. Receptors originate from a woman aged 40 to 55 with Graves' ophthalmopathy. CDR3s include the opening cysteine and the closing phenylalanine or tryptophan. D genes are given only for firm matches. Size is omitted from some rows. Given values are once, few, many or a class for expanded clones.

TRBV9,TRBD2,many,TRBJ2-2,CASSVGTSLSGELFF,TGTGCCAGCAGCGTAGGGACTAGTTTATCCGGGGAGCTGTTTTTT
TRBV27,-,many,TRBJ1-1,CASSFNARSTEAFF,TGTGCCAGCAGTTTTAACGCCAGGAGTACTGAAGCTTTCTTT
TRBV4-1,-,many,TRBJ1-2,CASSQPPGQPNYGYTF,TGCGCCAGCAGCCAACCTCCGGGACAACCCAACTATGGCTACACCTTC
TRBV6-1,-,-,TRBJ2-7,CASSGQAGPYEQYF,TGTGCCAGCAGTGGACAGGCGGGGCCCTACGAGCAGTACTTC
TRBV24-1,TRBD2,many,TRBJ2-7,CATSDERDYEQYF,TGTGCCACCAGTGATGAGCGGGATTACGAGCAGTACTTC
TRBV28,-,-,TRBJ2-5,CSTGGSQETQYF,TGTTCAACTGGGGGCAGCCAAGAGACCCAGTACTTC
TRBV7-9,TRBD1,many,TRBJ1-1,CASSLNQGENTEAFF,TGTGCCAGCAGCTTGAATCAGGGGGAGAACACTGAAGCTTTCTTT
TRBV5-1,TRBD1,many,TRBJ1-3,CASGTGELGNTIYF,TGCGCCAGCGGGACAGGGGAGCTTGGAAACACCATATATTTT
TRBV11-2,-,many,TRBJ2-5,CASSLSRMGTQYF,TGTGCCAGCAGCTTATCCAGAATGGGGACCCAGTACTTC
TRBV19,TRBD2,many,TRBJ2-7,CATSNGLSGTLLDEQYF,TGTGCCACCTCTAATGGTCTTAGCGGGACCCTCCTGGACGAGCAGTACTTC
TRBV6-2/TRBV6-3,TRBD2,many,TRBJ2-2,CASSSRSGRPISISGELFF,TGTGCCAGCAGTAGCCGTAGCGGGAGGCCCATATCAATCTCCGGGGAGCTGTTTTTT
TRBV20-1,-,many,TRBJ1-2,CSARARRKGSYTF,TGCAGTGCTAGAGCTCGTCGTAAAGGGTCCTACACCTTC
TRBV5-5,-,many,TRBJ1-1,CASSLDLDTEAFF,TGTGCCAGCAGCTTGGATCTGGACACTGAAGCTTTCTTT
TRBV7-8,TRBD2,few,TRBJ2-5,CASSLGAGGLSETQYF,TGTGCCAGCAGCTTAGGAGCGGGAGGGCTAAGTGAGACCCAGTACTTC
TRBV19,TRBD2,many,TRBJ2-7,CASSWTSGIFSEQYF,TGTGCCAGTAGCTGGACTAGCGGGATTTTTTCCGAGCAGTACTTC
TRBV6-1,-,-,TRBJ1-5,CASSDVGAWNQPQHF,TGTGCCAGCAGTGACGTGGGGGCTTGGAATCAGCCCCAGCATTTT
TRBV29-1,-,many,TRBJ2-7,CSGTQGYEQYF,TGCAGCGGTACTCAGGGCTACGAGCAGTACTTC
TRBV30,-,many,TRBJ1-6,CAWNKVLIGSPLHF,TGTGCCTGGAATAAGGTCTTAATCGGGTCACCCCTCCACTTT
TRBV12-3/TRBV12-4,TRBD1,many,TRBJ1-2,CASSLPGQGYGYTF,TGTGCCAGCAGTCTCCCCGGACAGGGCTATGGCTACACCTTC
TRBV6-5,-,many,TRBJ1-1,CASKEGNTEAFF,TGTGCCAGCAAGGAGGGGAACACTGAAGCTTTCTTT
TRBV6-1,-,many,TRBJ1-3,CASSENGRNTIYF,TGTGCCAGCAGTGAAAATGGGAGAAACACCATATATTTT
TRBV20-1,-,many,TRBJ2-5,CSAIGQNQETQYF,TGCAGTGCTATTGGACAGAACCAAGAGACCCAGTACTTC
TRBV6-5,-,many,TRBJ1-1,CASSYSAGIMNTEAFF,TGTGCCAGCAGTTACTCGGCAGGAATCATGAACACTGAAGCTTTCTTT